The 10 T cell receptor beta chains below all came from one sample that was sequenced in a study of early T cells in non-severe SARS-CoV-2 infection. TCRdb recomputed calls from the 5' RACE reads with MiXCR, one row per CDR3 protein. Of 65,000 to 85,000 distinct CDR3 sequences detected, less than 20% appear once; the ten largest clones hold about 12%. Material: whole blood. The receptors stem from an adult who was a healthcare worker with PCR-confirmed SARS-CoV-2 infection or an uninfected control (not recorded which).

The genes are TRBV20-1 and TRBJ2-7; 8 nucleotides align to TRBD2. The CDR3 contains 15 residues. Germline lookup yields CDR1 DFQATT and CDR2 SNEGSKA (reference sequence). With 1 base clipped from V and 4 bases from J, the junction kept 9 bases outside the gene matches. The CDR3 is CSARVPGGRRYEQYF. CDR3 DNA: TGCAGTGCTAGAGTCCCTGGCGGGAGGAGGTACGAGCAGTACTTC.

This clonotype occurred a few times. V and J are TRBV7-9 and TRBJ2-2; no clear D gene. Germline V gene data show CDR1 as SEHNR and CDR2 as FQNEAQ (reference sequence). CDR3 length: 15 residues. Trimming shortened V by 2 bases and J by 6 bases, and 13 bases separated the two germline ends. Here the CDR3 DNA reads TGTGCCAGCAGCTTAATCCCAGCTTCCCCCGGGGAGCTGTTTTTT. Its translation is CASSLIPASPGELFF.

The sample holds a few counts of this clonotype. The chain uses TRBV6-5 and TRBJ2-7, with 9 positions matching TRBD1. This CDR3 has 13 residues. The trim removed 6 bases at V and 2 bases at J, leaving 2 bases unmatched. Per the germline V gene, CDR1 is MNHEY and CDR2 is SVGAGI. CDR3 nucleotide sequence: TGTGCCAGCAGGGACAGGGGTCCCTACGAGCAGTACTTC. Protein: CASRDRGPYEQYF.

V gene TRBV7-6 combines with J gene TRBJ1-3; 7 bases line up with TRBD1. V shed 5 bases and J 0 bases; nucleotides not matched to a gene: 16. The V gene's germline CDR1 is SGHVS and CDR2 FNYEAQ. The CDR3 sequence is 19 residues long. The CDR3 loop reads CASSGAIGQADYSGNTIYF. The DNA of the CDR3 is TGTGCCAGCAGCGGAGCAATCGGACAGGCGGACTACTCTGGAAACACCATATATTTT.

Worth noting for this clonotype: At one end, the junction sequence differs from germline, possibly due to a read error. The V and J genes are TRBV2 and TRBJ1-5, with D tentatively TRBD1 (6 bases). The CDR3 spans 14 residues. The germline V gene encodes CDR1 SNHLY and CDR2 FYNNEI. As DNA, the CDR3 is TGTGCCAGCGCCCCACAGGGAAGCAATCGGCCCCAGCATTTT. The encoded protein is CASAPQGSNRPQHF.

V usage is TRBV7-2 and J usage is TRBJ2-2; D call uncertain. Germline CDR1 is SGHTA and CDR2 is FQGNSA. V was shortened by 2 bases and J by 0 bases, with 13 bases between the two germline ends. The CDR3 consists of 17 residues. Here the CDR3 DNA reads TGTGCCAGCAGCTTATATAGAAGGAGCGCGAACACCGGGGAGCTGTTTTTT. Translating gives CASSLYRRSANTGELFF.

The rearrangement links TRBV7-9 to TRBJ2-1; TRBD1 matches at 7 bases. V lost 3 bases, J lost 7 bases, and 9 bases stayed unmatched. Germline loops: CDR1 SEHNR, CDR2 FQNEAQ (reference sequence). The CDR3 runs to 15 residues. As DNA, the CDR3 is TGTGCCAGCAGCTTCGGACAGGTACTATGGAATGAGCAGTTCTTC. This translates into CASSFGQVLWNEQFF.

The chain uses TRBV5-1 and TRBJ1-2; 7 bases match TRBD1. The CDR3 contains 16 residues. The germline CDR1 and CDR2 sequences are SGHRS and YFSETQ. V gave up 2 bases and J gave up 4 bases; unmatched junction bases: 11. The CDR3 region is CASSLETGPDPYGYTF. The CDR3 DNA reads TGCGCCAGCAGCTTAGAGACAGGGCCGGATCCCTATGGCTACACCTTC. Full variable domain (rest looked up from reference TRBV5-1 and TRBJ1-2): KAGVTQTPRYLIKTRGQQVTLSCSPISGHRSVSWYQQTPGQGLQFLFEYFSETQRNKGNFPGRFSGRQFSNSRSEMNVSTLELGDSALYLCASSLETGPDPYGYTFGSGTRLTVV.

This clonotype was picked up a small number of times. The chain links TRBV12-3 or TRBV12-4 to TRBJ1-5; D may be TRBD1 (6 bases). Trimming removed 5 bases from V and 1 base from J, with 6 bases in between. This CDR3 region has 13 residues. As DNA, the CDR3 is TGTGCCAGCAGTGGGACAAGCAATCAGCCCCAGCATTTT. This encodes CASSGTSNQPQHF.

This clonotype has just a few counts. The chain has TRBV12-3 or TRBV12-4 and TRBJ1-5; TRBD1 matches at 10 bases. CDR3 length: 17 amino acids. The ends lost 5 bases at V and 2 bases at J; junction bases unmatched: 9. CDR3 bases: TGTGCCAGCAGTGATACCGGGACAGGGGCAGGCAATCAGCCCCAGCATTTT. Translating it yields CASSDTGTGAGNQPQHF.